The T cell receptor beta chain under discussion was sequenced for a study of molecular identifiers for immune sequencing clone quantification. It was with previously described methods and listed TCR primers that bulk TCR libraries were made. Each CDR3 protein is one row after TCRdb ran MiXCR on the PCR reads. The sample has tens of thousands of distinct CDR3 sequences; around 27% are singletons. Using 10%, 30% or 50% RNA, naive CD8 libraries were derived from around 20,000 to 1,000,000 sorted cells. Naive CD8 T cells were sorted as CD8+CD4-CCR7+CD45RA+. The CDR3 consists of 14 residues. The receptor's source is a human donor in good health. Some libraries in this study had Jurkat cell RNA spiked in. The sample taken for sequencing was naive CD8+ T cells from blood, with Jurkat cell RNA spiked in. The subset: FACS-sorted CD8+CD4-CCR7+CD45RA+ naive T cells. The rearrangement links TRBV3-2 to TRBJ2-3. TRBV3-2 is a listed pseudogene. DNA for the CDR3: TGTGCCAGCAGCCAAGCCGAGGCCACAGATACGCAGTATTTT. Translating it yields CASSQAEATDTQYF.